The 10 T cell receptor beta chains below come from one sample, sequenced in a study of early T cells in non-severe SARS-CoV-2 infection. TCRdb passed the 5' RACE reads through MiXCR, listing each CDR3 protein once. This sample has 90,000 to 100,000 distinct CDR3 sequences; roughly an eighth occur once, and the top ten carry over 2%. Sequencing used whole blood. These receptors were taken from an adult who was a healthcare worker with PCR-confirmed SARS-CoV-2 infection or an uninfected control (not recorded which).

This chain uses TRBV20-1 with TRBJ1-4; D is unclear. Trimming stripped 4 bases from V and 8 bases from J, with 17 bases between. The CDR3 is 14 residues long. CDR1 and CDR2 (germline): DFQATT, SNEGSKA (reference sequence). For the CDR3, the DNA is TGCAGTGCTACCAAACAGAGCATGGCAGAAAAACTGTTTTTT. Encoded protein: CSATKQSMAEKLFF.

This clonotype has ten or more counts. V usage is TRBV5-1 and J usage is TRBJ1-1, with D possibly matching TRBD1 (6 bases). CDR1 and CDR2 (germline): SGHRS, YFSETQ. CDR3 length equals 16 residues. Trimming removed 4 bases from V and 2 bases from J, with 18 bases in between. The CDR3 DNA follows: TGCGCCAGCAGCGTAATCGGGGGGCACGGAAACACTGAAGCTTTCTTT. Translating gives CASSVIGGHGNTEAFF.

This clonotype was counted at least ten times. The rearrangement joins TRBV20-1 to TRBJ2-7; 7 bases line up with TRBD2. This CDR3 region has 12 residues. CDR1 is DFQATT and CDR2 is SNEGSKA in the germline V gene (reference sequence). Trimming removed 6 bases from V and 3 bases from J; junction bases left unmatched: 5. DNA of the CDR3: TGCAGTGCGGCGGGAGAGATCTACGAGCAGTACTTC. It translates to CSAAGEIYEQYF.

This clonotype was detected many times. This sequence joins TRBV11-2 and TRBJ2-7; D remains ambiguous. V lost 5 bases and J lost 4, with 18 bases in between. The length of the CDR3 is 15 residues. Germline loops: CDR1 SGHAT, CDR2 FQNNGV. As DNA, the CDR3 is TGTGCCAGCAGCCATCCAGTCAGAGGCACATACGAGCAGTACTTC. It is translated as CASSHPVRGTYEQYF.

This clonotype was detected ten times or more. This chain joins TRBV24-1 and TRBJ2-2; 9 bases are a match to TRBD1. CDR1 KGHDR and CDR2 SFDVKD come from the germline V gene. This CDR3 has 16 residues. Trimming took 5 bases from V and 3 from J; bases not matched to a gene: 6. The CDR3: CATSGPGQGHTGELFF. Written as DNA, the CDR3 is TGTGCCACCAGTGGTCCGGGACAGGGACACACCGGGGAGCTGTTTTTT.

This clonotype was observed a few times. J is TRBJ2-3 and V is TRBV2, with 7 bases fitting TRBD1. The germline gives CDR1 SNHLY, CDR2 FYNNEI. The CDR3 spans 15 residues. Trimming removed 5 bases from V and 5 bases from J; junction bases left unmatched: 10. DNA for the CDR3: TGTGCCAGCAGTTCCGGGACAGAGAACTTAGATACGCAGTATTTT. This translates into CASSSGTENLDTQYF.

In its sample, this clonotype was seen many times. The genes are TRBV7-8 and TRBJ2-5; D is unclear. The CDR3 extends over 11 amino acids. Per germline, CDR1 SGHVS and CDR2 FQNEAQ. Trimming shortened V by 3 bases and J by 3 bases, and 2 bases separated the two germline ends. CDR3: CASSLKETQYF. CDR3 coding DNA: TGTGCCAGCAGCTTGAAAGAGACCCAGTACTTC.

Details on this clonotype: A read error may be the cause here, since a much bigger clone is one base away. The V gene is TRBV7-6, the J gene TRBJ2-2; D possibly matches TRBD1 or TRBD2 (5 bases each). CDR1 is SGHVS and CDR2 is FNYEAQ in the germline V gene. The length of the CDR3 is 14 residues. The CDR3 DNA is TGTGCCAGCACCCCCGCGGTAATTGTTGGGGGGCTGTTTTTT. Amino acid sequence: CASTPAVIVGGLFF.

A remark on this clonotype: A much bigger clone sits one base away, suggesting this may be a read error. This chain joins TRBV11-2 and TRBJ2-5; D gene unclear. Per the germline V gene, CDR1 is SGHAT and CDR2 is FQNNGV. This CDR3 contains 13 residues. The CDR3 sequence: CVSSSNLQETQYF. CDR3 nucleotide sequence: TGTGTCAGCAGCTCCAACCTCCAAGAGACCCAGTACTTC. The whole variable domain, filled in from reference TRBV11-2 and TRBJ2-5, reads EAGVAQSPRYKIIEKRQSVAFWCNPISGHATLYWYQQILGQGPKLLIQFQNNGVVDDSQLPKDRFSAERLKGVDSTLKIQPAKLEDSAVYLCVSSSNLQETQYFGPGTRLLVL.

CDR3: CASSSDRGGTEAFF. For the CDR3, the DNA is TGTGCCAGCAGTTCGGACAGGGGGGGCACTGAAGCTTTCTTT. J is TRBJ1-1 and V is TRBV28; 10 bases align to TRBD1. The CDR3 consists of 14 residues. V lost 4 bases and J lost 4; bases outside the gene matches: 3. The germline V gene encodes CDR1 MDHEN and CDR2 SYDVKM. Complete variable domain (other parts from reference TRBV28 and TRBJ1-1): DVKVTQSSRYLVKRTGEKVFLECVQDMDHENMFWYRQDPGLGLRLIYFSYDVKMKEKGDIPEGYSVSREKKERFSLILESASTNQTSMYLCASSSDRGGTEAFFGQGTRLTVV.